This T cell receptor beta chain is from a study of cytomegalovirus exposure and HLA in healthy donors. Study-wide results and caveats: Roughly uniform sequencing depth across donors was assumed, possibly incorrectly.

This clone occurred once. Its specificity is not known. The germline V gene encodes CDR1 LGHNA and CDR2 YSLEER. V lost 4 bases and J lost 2; bases outside the gene matches: 3. The CDR3 contains 14 residues. The primer mix had 60 Vbeta and 13 Jbeta primers. The data were produced by immunoSEQ multiplex PCR, yet TCRdb's version contains in-frame clones alone and is incomplete. The sample includes more than 100,000 clones, around 79% of them seen just once. The rearrangement uses TRBV4-3 and TRBJ2-5, with 8 nucleotides matching TRBD1. Sequencing was carried out using PBMCs. This TCR was recovered from a woman in her forties in good health and CMV-seronegative. The CDR3 spells CASSLDRGQETQYF. CDR3 nucleotides: TGCGCCAGCAGCCTCGACAGGGGTCAAGAGACCCAGTACTTC.